These T cell receptor beta chains were read from a single sample in a study of blood T cells in healthy people across ages. TCRdb called the 5' RACE reads again in MiXCR, with one record for every CDR3 protein. The sample includes fewer than 900,000 distinct CDR3 sequences, roughly 45% of them seen just once. The sample consisted of blood. Source of these receptors: a woman aged 55-69 years in good health. Both conserved end residues are trimmed from each CDR3.

TRBV11-2	ASSSRSYNTEAF
TRBV9	ASVQGAGGELF
TRBV12-3/TRBV12-4	ASRASGGSYEQY
TRBV6-5	ASSSLAGPSSGANVLT
TRBV29-1	GVGGGAYEQY
TRBV27	ASSLLGRTATQETQY
TRBV6-5	ASSYGDRGTETQY
TRBV20-1	SGADGGAGDTQY
TRBV10-1	ASSASGMDTEAF
TRBV12-3/TRBV12-4	ASSWDGLNYGYT
TRBV4-3	ASSQEPDRNIQY
TRBV3-1	ASSPWDRGYEQY
TRBV6-2/TRBV6-3	ASSPLPLAGGPDTQY
TRBV4-3	ASSQDGFDRGRGYT
TRBV28	ASRPAPGGEQY
TRBV20-1	SAPPPARGVETQY
TRBV5-1	ASSLEGQDGYT
TRBV20-1	SARDRKGGAFPTNEKLF
TRBV28	ASSSTSGGFYNEQF
TRBV29-1	SVAGAGGWETQY
TRBV11-1	ASSADSVRY
TRBV7-2	ASSPGPSNYGYT
TRBV4-3	ASSGFAGGNNEQF
TRBV11-1	ASSPTGNEAF
TRBV7-8	ASSTQDRGDQF
TRBV18	ASSPLQHNEQF
TRBV9	ASSVGPLNEQY
TRBV5-1	ASSLGSGEVSEQY
TRBV27	ASSTPGTSGGLEQF
TRBV5-1	ASSSRGLETQY
TRBV24-1	ATTIGGGSGRLETQY
TRBV29-1	SVTTEKETQY
TRBV9	ASSTPKGQFLLKPIGGQPQH
TRBV20-1	SATGLASYEQY
TRBV7-2	ASSPSLTGVQY
TRBV7-3	ASSLQSLGTDTQY
TRBV20-1	SARPGNYGYT
TRBV7-3	ASSCTKLGEQF
TRBV24-1	ATESGYTDTQY
TRBV20-1	SARRPPDRSETQY